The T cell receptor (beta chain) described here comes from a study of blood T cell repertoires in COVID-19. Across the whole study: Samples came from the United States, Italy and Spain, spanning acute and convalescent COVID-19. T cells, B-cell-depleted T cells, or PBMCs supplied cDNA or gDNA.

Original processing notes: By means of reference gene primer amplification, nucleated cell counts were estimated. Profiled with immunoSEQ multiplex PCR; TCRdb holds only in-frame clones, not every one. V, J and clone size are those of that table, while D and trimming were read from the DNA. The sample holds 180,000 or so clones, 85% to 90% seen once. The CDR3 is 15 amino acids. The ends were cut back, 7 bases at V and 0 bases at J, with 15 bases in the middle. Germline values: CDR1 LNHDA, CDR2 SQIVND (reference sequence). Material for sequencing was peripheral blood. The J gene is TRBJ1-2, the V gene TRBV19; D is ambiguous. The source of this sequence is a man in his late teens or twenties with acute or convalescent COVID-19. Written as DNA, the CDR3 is TGTGCCAGTAACAACCTGTGGGGAGCTAACTATGGCTACACCTTC. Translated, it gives CASNNLWGANYGYTF.